The next 15 T cell receptor beta chains were all read from a single sample in a study of human T cells and chemical hapten exposure. Time point described: patch test 2, 6 weeks after DPC sensitization. Described treatment: therapeutic diphenylcyclopropenone sensitization with weekly scalp DPC. One entry per CDR3 protein, called by TCRdb with MiXCR from the RACE reads. The sample has under 100,000 distinct CDR3 sequences; over 9.5% are singletons. This material consisted of whole blood, taken in connection with sensitization to the hapten diphenylcyclopropenone (DPC). The receptors here all came from a middle-aged woman with alopecia areata. Some clones in this sample may be carry-over from other donors' samples.

The V gene is TRBV29-1, the J gene TRBJ1-2; D unclear. Germline V gene sequence: CDR1 SQVTM, CDR2 ANQGSEA. The CDR3 has 11 amino acids. The ends were cut back, 2 bases at V and 6 bases at J, with 7 bases in the middle. The chain's CDR3 is CSVELADGYTF. In DNA, the CDR3 is TGCAGCGTTGAATTGGCGGATGGCTACACCTTC.

This clonotype has more than one count but fewer than ten. The chain couples TRBV30 to TRBJ1-2; weak D call: TRBD1 (5 bases). V shed 3 bases and J shed 4 bases, with 21 bases lying between them. In germline, CDR1 is GTSNPN, CDR2 SVGIG (reference sequence). This CDR3 comprises 16 residues. The CDR3 nucleotides are TGTGCCTGGAGCGCCGGGGCCTCACTTACCATCTATGGCTACACCTTC. Translated, it gives CAWSAGASLTIYGYTF.

This chain links TRBV29-1 with TRBJ2-5; 8 bases agree with TRBD2. The CDR3 runs 11 residues. Trimming removed 6 bases from V and 4 bases from J; junction bases left unmatched: 1. Germline CDR1 is SQVTM and CDR2 is ANQGSEA. The CDR3 DNA follows: TGCAGCGTCGGGGGGGCAGAGACCCAGTACTTC. It translates to CSVGGAETQYF. Supplemented by reference TRBV29-1 and TRBJ2-5, the full variable domain reads SAVISQKPSRDICQRGTSLTIQCQVDSQVTMMFWYRQQPGQSLTLIATANQGSEATYESGFVIDKFPISRPNLTFSTLTVSNMSPEDSSIYLCSVGGAETQYFGPGTRLLVL.

The rearrangement links TRBV28 to TRBJ2-7; D perhaps matches TRBD2 (5 bases). V gave up 4 bases and J gave up 7 bases, with 11 bases separating them. The germline V gene encodes CDR1 MDHEN and CDR2 SYDVKM. This CDR3 spans 12 amino acids. For the CDR3, the DNA is TGTGCCAGCAGTTACGGGCGCGGGGAGCAGTACTTC. Translating it yields CASSYGRGEQYF.

The chain recombines TRBV28 with TRBJ2-5, with D perhaps TRBD1 (6 bases). CDR1 and CDR2 from the germline V gene are MDHEN and SYDVKM. With 5 bases removed from V and 3 bases from J, the gap between germline ends came to 16 bases. The CDR3 spans 15 residues. Written as DNA, the CDR3 is TGTGCCAGCAGTGTAGCAGGGGTGGGTAAAGAGACCCAGTACTTC. Its protein is CASSVAGVGKETQYF.

V gene TRBV4-3 combines with J gene TRBJ2-1, with 7 bases identical to TRBD2. The germline CDR1 and CDR2 sequences are LGHNA and YSLEER. The CDR3 has 17 amino acids. Unmatched junction bases numbered 7, after V lost 0 bases and J lost 2 bases. CDR3 loop: CASSQEPGGSPYNEQFF. The CDR3 region has the DNA TGCGCCAGCAGCCAAGAACCAGGCGGGAGCCCCTACAATGAGCAGTTCTTC.

This clonotype was seen a handful of times. The chain is built from TRBV14 and TRBJ2-1; the D is unclear. This CDR3 has 15 residues. The V and J ends lost 2 bases and 2 bases respectively, with 10 bases between them. In germline, CDR1 is SGHDN, CDR2 FVKESK. The CDR3 is CASSQFPDPYNEQFF. CDR3 DNA sequence: TGTGCCAGCAGCCAATTTCCTGACCCCTACAATGAGCAGTTCTTC. Combining the CDR3 with reference TRBV14 and TRBJ2-1 gives the whole variable domain EAGVTQFPSHSVIEKGQTVTLRCDPISGHDNLYWYRRVMGKEIKFLLHFVKESKQDESGMPNNRFLAERTGGTYSTLKVQPAELEDSGVYFCASSQFPDPYNEQFFGPGTRLTVL.

This clonotype has just a few counts. V gene TRBV11-2 combines with J gene TRBJ2-3, with 12 positions matching TRBD2. V was clipped by 1 base and J by 4 bases; unmatched bases: 3. The CDR3 contains 16 residues. The V gene's germline CDR1 is SGHAT and CDR2 FQNNGV. The CDR3 nucleotides read TGTGCCAGCAGCTTAGTGACTAGCGGGAGATCAGATACGCAGTATTTT. Translating it yields CASSLVTSGRSDTQYF.

The sample holds many counts of this clonotype. The J gene is TRBJ2-2, the V gene TRBV30; 10 bases are shared with TRBD1. The germline gives CDR1 GTSNPN, CDR2 SVGIG (reference sequence). The CDR3 is made up of 17 amino acids. Losses at the gene ends were 3 bases for V and 0 bases for J; bases not matched to a gene: 7. CDR3 coding DNA: TGTGCCTGGAGGGGTCGACAGGGGGCTGCGAACACCGGGGAGCTGTTTTTT. It encodes CAWRGRQGAANTGELFF.

This clonotype was observed a handful of times. CDR3 in amino acids: CASSSPTGDYEQYF. As DNA, the CDR3 is TGTGCCAGCAGCTCCCCGACAGGGGACTACGAGCAGTACTTC. This chain uses TRBV7-2 with TRBJ2-7; 8 nucleotides match TRBD1. The germline V gene has CDR1 SGHTA and CDR2 FQGNSA. V shed 4 bases and J 3 bases; nucleotides not matched to a gene: 5. The CDR3 covers 14 residues.

There are a few counts of this clonotype. The chain couples TRBV7-9 to TRBJ2-2; D is uncertain. The germline V and J ends were trimmed by 2 bases and 7 bases, with 5 bases remaining between them. Germline V lookup: CDR1 SEHNR, CDR2 FQNEAQ (reference sequence). This CDR3 has 12 residues. The CDR3 here is CASSLFVGELFF. Here the CDR3 DNA reads TGTGCCAGCAGCTTATTTGTCGGGGAGCTGTTTTTT.

The V gene is TRBV29-1, the J gene TRBJ2-7; the D gene is possibly TRBD1 (5 bases). V dropped 4 bases and J dropped 0 bases, with 13 bases sitting between them. The CDR3 has 14 amino acids. CDR1 and CDR2 from the germline V gene are SQVTM and ANQGSEA. The CDR3 sequence is CSVGVTGLSYEQYF. The CDR3 coding sequence is TGCAGCGTTGGGGTCACAGGCCTCTCCTACGAGCAGTACTTC.

The table lists this clonotype with many counts. The rearrangement uses TRBV11-2 and TRBJ2-5; D is unresolved. CDR1 SGHAT and CDR2 FQNNGV come from the germline V gene. The CDR3 contains 16 residues. V was trimmed by 0 bases and J by 2 bases, leaving 13 bases between them. CDR3 DNA: TGTGCCAGCAGCTTAGACCGTTCGTGGGTTCAAGAGACCCAGTACTTC. Translating it yields CASSLDRSWVQETQYF.

In this sample, this clonotype turned up a few times. The genes are TRBV9 and TRBJ2-1; TRBD2 might be the D (7 bases). This CDR3 is built from 15 residues. V lost 2 bases and J lost 0, with 9 bases in between. Germline CDR1 and CDR2: SGDLS and YYNGEE. CDR3 region: CASSVAGASYNEQFF. For the CDR3, the DNA is TGTGCCAGCAGCGTGGCGGGGGCCTCCTACAATGAGCAGTTCTTC.

In DNA form, the CDR3 reads TGCAGTGCTAGAGGGACAGGGGACCCGTACGAGCAGTACTTC. This sequence encodes CSARGTGDPYEQYF. This chain links TRBV20-1 with TRBJ2-7, with TRBD1 identical over 9 bases. V lost 1 base to trimming and J lost 4 bases; unmatched junction nucleotides: 5. Germline V lookup: CDR1 DFQATT, CDR2 SNEGSKA (reference sequence). The CDR3 contains 14 residues.